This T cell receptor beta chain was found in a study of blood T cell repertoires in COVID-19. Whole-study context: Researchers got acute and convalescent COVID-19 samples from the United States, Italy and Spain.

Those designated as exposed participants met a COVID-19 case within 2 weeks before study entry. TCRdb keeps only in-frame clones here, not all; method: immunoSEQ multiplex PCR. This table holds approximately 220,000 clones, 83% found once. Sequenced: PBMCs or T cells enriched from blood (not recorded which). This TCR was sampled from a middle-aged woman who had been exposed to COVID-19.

The CDR3 coding sequence is TGTGCCAGTAGTATCTGGGGCGACAGGGACCAAGAGACCCAGTACTTC. Encoded protein: CASSIWGDRDQETQYF. The chain is built from TRBV19 and TRBJ2-5, with 7 nucleotides matching TRBD1. This CDR3 is 16 amino acids long. Germline CDR1 reads LNHDA; CDR2 reads SQIVND (reference sequence). After removal of 3 bases from V and 0 bases from J, the junction contained 7 bases not matched to a gene.